This TCR beta chain was found in a study of identical twins. CDR3 length: 13 residues. Trimming took 6 bases from V and 11 from J, leaving 19 bases between them. Germline CDR1 and CDR2: MNHNS and SASEGT. TCRdb redid the calling of the 5' RACE reads with MiXCR, one entry per CDR3 protein. Of some 600,000 distinct CDR3 sequences in the sample, roughly 6.6% were seen once. Ten or more counts support this clonotype. These data were likewise used in another study, on yellow fever vaccine responses in identical twins.

The TCR was taken from a woman aged 18-29 years in good health. The rearrangement uses TRBV6-1 and TRBJ1-1; no clear D gene. Input material: PBMCs. The CDR3 region is CASSRRAYRSAFF. CDR3 nucleotide sequence: TGTGCCAGCAGCAGGCGGGCGTATCGTTCGGCTTTCTTT.